This T cell receptor (beta chain) was found in a study of blood T cell repertoires in COVID-19. The repertoire was sequenced with immunoSEQ multiplex PCR; TCRdb's copy has only in-frame clones and lacks some. Here the sample spans 75,000 to 90,000 clones, approximately 86% being singletons. The CDR3 has 15 residues. Germline V gene lookup returns CDR1 MDHEN and CDR2 SYDVKM. Losses at the gene ends were 2 bases for V and 2 bases for J; bases not matched to a gene: 2. The chain couples TRBV28 to TRBJ2-5, with 10 bases lining up with TRBD2. This receptor was identified in a man aged 45-60 years with active or convalescent COVID-19. The sequencing sample was made of peripheral blood. This CDR3 is CASSLQLAGQETQYF. As DNA, the CDR3 is TGTGCCAGCAGTTTACAACTAGCGGGGCAAGAGACCCAGTACTTC.